This TCR beta chain stems from a study of PD-1 blockade in classical Hodgkin lymphoma. V lost 4 bases and J lost 9; bases outside the gene matches: 13. Germline CDR1 reads LNHDA; CDR2 reads SQIVND (reference sequence). The CDR3 has 16 residues. Regarding time point: cycle 4 day 1 (C4D1), after more than five weeks of nivolumab. There was relapse after autologous stem cell transplantation in every patient, and there was variation in brentuximab vedotin exposure. The assay was immunoSEQ multiplex PCR, and TCRdb's table has in-frame clones only and misses some. Here the sample spans about 28,000 clones, 80% being singletons.

The sample was peripheral blood mononuclear cells (PBMCs), taken before the fourth cycle of nivolumab. The chain couples TRBV19 to TRBJ1-5; 9 positions agree with TRBD1. The clonotype comes from a human donor with classical Hodgkin lymphoma. CDR3 sequence reads: CASSTATGGSAGPQHF. In DNA, the CDR3 is TGTGCCAGTAGTACGGCGACAGGGGGGAGTGCGGGGCCCCAGCATTTT.